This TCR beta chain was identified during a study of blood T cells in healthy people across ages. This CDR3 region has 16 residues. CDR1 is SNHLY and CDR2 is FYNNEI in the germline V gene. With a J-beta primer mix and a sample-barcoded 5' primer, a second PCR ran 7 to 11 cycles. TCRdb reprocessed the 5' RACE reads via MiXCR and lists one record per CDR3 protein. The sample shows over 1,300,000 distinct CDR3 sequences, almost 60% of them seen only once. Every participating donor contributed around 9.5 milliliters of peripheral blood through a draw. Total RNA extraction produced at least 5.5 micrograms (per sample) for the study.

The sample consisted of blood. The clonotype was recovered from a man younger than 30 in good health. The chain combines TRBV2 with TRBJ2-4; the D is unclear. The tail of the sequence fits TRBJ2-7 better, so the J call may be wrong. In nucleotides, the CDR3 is TGTGCCAGCAGTGACGGTCGGCGTCGTTCCCCCTACGAGCAGTACTTC. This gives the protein CASSDGRRRSPYEQYF.